Listed here are 4 T cell receptor beta chains from one sample, sequenced in a study of monozygotic twins with inflammatory bowel disease. From its re-call of the 5' RACE reads, TCRdb lists each CDR3 protein once, without DNA. Recorded here are around 450,000 distinct CDR3 sequences; the top ten clones represent roughly 2.3%. The specimen was blood. Source of these receptors: a human donor with ulcerative colitis or Crohn's disease, or a healthy co-twin of an affected twin (not recorded which).

The chain recombines TRBV6-1 with TRBJ2-7; as DNA is missing, the TRBD1 call by TCRdb cannot be tested. CDR3 length: 15 amino acids. Germline V gene data show CDR1 as MNHNS and CDR2 as SASEGT. CDR3 region: CASSHRDRDTYEQYF.

V and J are TRBV20-1 and TRBJ2-1. Germline CDR1 DFQATT, CDR2 SNEGSKA (reference sequence). This CDR3 has 11 amino acids. CDR3 sequence reads: CSATRRNEQFF.

CDR3 in amino acids: CASSYASRGSGNTIYF. This chain joins TRBV6-5 and TRBJ1-3. CDR3 length: 16 residues. Germline CDR1 is MNHEY and CDR2 is SVGAGI.

The rearrangement uses TRBV5-1 and TRBJ2-3; there is no DNA to check the TCRdb D call of TRBD2. There are 16 residues in the CDR3. Germline V gene lookup returns CDR1 SGHRS and CDR2 YFSETQ. CDR3 protein: CASSLNGGGAADTQYF.